Following are 21 T cell receptor beta chains from one sample sequenced in a study of cytomegalovirus exposure and HLA in healthy donors. PCR amplification relied on 60 Vbeta primers (plus 13 Jbeta primers). TCRdb's table, derived via immunoSEQ multiplex PCR, lists solely in-frame clones and lacks some. The repertoire holds 100,000 to 150,000 clones, 84% seen once, with roughly 2.6% in the top ten. The source material was PBMCs. The receptors originated from a man aged 45-65 years in good health and CMV-seronegative.

The rearrangement uses TRBV15 and TRBJ2-7, with TRBD2 identical over 7 bases. The V gene end was trimmed by 8 bases and the J gene end by 4 bases; junction bases not matched to a gene: 11. The CDR3 length is 14 residues. CDR1 and CDR2 (germline): LNHNV, YYDKDF (reference sequence). As DNA, the CDR3 is TGTGCCACCCACCCGGGAGGCAGTGGATACGAGCAGTACTTC. Amino acid sequence: CATHPGGSGYEQYF.

This clone was recorded only once. This chain connects TRBV6-1 to TRBJ2-1, with 7 nucleotides matching TRBD2. This CDR3 is 12 amino acids long. Trimming removed 5 bases from V and 8 bases from J; junction bases left unmatched: 3. Germline CDR1 and CDR2: MNHNS and SASEGT. CDR3 sequence (DNA): TGTGCCAGCAGTCTCCGGGGGGATGAGCAGTTCTTC. Translation: CASSLRGDEQFF.

The chain couples TRBV6-5 to TRBJ1-1; unclear D gene. Between the trimmed V and J ends, which lost 7 bases and 1 base, there was a span of 13 bases. CDR3 length: 14 amino acids. Germline V CDR1 and CDR2: MNHEY, SVGAGI. This chain's CDR3 is CASNRPGANTEAFF. CDR3 nucleotides: TGTGCCAGCAACAGACCTGGCGCGAACACTGAAGCTTTCTTT.

This chain connects TRBV27 to TRBJ2-6; 9 positions match TRBD1. The CDR3 covers 17 residues. With 3 bases clipped from V and 0 bases from J, the junction kept 3 bases outside the gene matches. Germline loops: CDR1 MNHEY, CDR2 SMNVEV (reference sequence). CDR3 sequence reads: CASSLGTGISGANVLTF. DNA of the CDR3: TGTGCCAGCAGTTTGGGGACAGGGATCTCTGGGGCCAACGTCCTGACTTTC.

This sequence joins TRBV13 and TRBJ2-5; D unclear. Trimming removed 4 bases at V and 5 bases at J, with 14 bases between. Germline CDR1 PRHDT, CDR2 FYEKMQ (reference sequence). This CDR3 region has 14 residues. The CDR3 region has the DNA TGTGCCAGCAGCTCAAGGCCGCTGGAGGAGACCCAGTACTTC. Its translation: CASSSRPLEETQYF. The complete variable domain, with remaining parts taken from reference TRBV13 and TRBJ2-5, reads AAGVIQSPRHLIKEKRETATLKCYPIPRHDTVYWYQQGPGQDPQFLISFYEKMQSDKGSIPDRFSAQQFSDYHSELNMSSLELGDSALYFCASSSRPLEETQYFGPGTRLLVL.

V gene TRBV28 combines with J gene TRBJ2-1, with D maybe TRBD2 (6 bases). CDR1 and CDR2 (germline): MDHEN, SYDVKM. The CDR3 totals 16 residues. V gave up 7 bases and J gave up 1 base, with 17 bases separating them. The CDR3 region has the DNA TGTGCCAGCAACCTAAGTGAGGGGAGGTCCTACAATGAGCAGTTCTTC. Encoded protein: CASNLSEGRSYNEQFF.

The gene calls are TRBV5-6 and TRBJ2-2, with 8 bases that match TRBD2. The CDR3 is made up of 18 amino acids. In germline, CDR1 is SGHDT, CDR2 YYEEEE. V shed 1 base and J 1 base; nucleotides not matched to a gene: 9. CDR3 sequence: CASSLMVAGKRNTGELFF. The CDR3, as DNA: TGTGCCAGCAGCTTGATGGTAGCGGGGAAACGGAACACCGGGGAGCTGTTTTTT.

The genes are TRBV30 and TRBJ2-2, with 8 bases aligning to TRBD2. With 3 bases clipped from V and 5 bases from J, the junction kept 5 bases outside the gene matches. This CDR3 is 14 amino acids long. Germline values: CDR1 GTSNPN, CDR2 SVGIG (reference sequence). For the CDR3, the DNA is TGTGCCTGGAGACGGGGACTAGAAACCGGGGAGCTGTTTTTT. Protein sequence: CAWRRGLETGELFF.

The sample holds one count of this clone. J is TRBJ1-2 and V is TRBV6-5, with TRBD1 as a possible D gene (5 bases). V was pared by 5 bases and J by 8 bases, with 21 bases between. Germline V gene data show CDR1 as MNHEY and CDR2 as SVGAGI. This CDR3 comprises 15 residues. CDR3 DNA sequence: TGTGCCAGCAGTCCAGGTAGACCTGGGGCAAGGGGCTACACCTTC. Protein sequence: CASSPGRPGARGYTF.

V and J are TRBV5-1 and TRBJ2-5; possibly TRBD1 for D (6 bases). Judging by the DNA end, TRBJ2-7 fits better; the J call may be wrong. CDR1 is SGHRS, CDR2 YFSETQ, per germline. The CDR3 consists of 14 residues. CDR3: CASSSTGPLYEQYF. Written as DNA, the CDR3 is TGCGCCAGCAGCTCGACAGGCCCCCTCTACGAGCAGTACTTC.

Notes on this clone: Other DNA sequences in the same sample also yield this CDR3. The rearrangement uses TRBV18 and TRBJ1-1, with TRBD1 identical over 9 bases. With V trimmed by 6 bases and J by 5 bases, 7 bases remained unmatched. The CDR3 is 14 amino acids. Germline V gives CDR1 KGHSH, CDR2 LQKENI. CDR3 in amino acids: CASSPTGGGTEAFF. CDR3 DNA sequence: TGTGCCAGCTCGCCAACAGGGGGCGGAACTGAAGCTTTCTTT.

V usage is TRBV30 and J usage is TRBJ1-2; tentatively, D is TRBD1 (5 bases). Germline V gene data show CDR1 as GTSNPN and CDR2 as SVGIG (reference sequence). V lost 1 base, J lost 8 bases, and 8 bases lay in between. The CDR3 totals 11 residues. CDR3 bases: TGTGCCTGGAGTGCGGAGGGGGGCTACACCTTC. The encoded protein is CAWSAEGGYTF.

This clone was detected only a few times. This chain joins TRBV7-9 and TRBJ1-1, with D unclear. The V gene's germline CDR1 is SEHNR and CDR2 FQNEAQ (reference sequence). Trimming left V 8 bases short and J 0 bases short, with 7 bases between. CDR3 length equals 12 residues. In DNA form, the CDR3 reads TGTGCCAGCCCGAGCCTGAACACTGAAGCTTTCTTT. Amino acid sequence: CASPSLNTEAFF.

The CDR3 reads CASSAPSGGSYNEQFF. DNA of the CDR3: TGTGCCAGCAGCGCCCCTAGCGGGGGGTCCTACAATGAGCAGTTCTTC. V usage is TRBV9 and J usage is TRBJ2-1; 11 positions match TRBD2. Germline CDR1 is SGDLS and CDR2 is YYNGEE. Trimming at V came to 3 bases and at J to 1 base, leaving 3 bases not matched to a gene. The CDR3 spans 16 residues. Drawing the rest from reference TRBV9 and TRBJ2-1, the complete variable domain is DSGVTQTPKHLITATGQRVTLRCSPRSGDLSVYWYQQSLDQGLQFLIQYYNGEERAKGNILERFSAQQFPDLHSELNLSSLELGDSALYFCASSAPSGGSYNEQFFGPGTRLTVL.

J is TRBJ2-5 and V is TRBV6-6, with TRBD1 identical over 7 bases. V lost 6 bases, J lost 0 bases, and 7 bases stayed unmatched. Germline V gene data show CDR1 as MNHNY and CDR2 as SVGAGI (reference sequence). The CDR3 loop spans 15 amino acids. This CDR3 reads CASRRTGQYQETQYF. The CDR3 nucleotides are TGTGCCAGCAGACGGACGGGACAGTACCAAGAGACCCAGTACTTC.

This clone has only one observation. The chain joins TRBV5-8 to TRBJ2-5, with 9 bases identical to TRBD1. Per the germline V gene, CDR1 is SGHTS and CDR2 is YDEGEE. The trim removed 4 bases at V and 4 bases at J, leaving 8 bases unmatched. This CDR3 spans 15 amino acids. The CDR3 region has the DNA TGTGCCAGCAGCCCGGGACAGGGAGTACGAGAGACCCAGTACTTC. Translation gives CASSPGQGVRETQYF.

The chain is built from TRBV5-1 and TRBJ2-4, with D maybe TRBD1 (7 bases). Germline CDR1 SGHRS, CDR2 YFSETQ. There are 14 residues in the CDR3. Deletions cut 4 bases from V and 6 bases from J, with 14 bases between. CDR3 sequence (DNA): TGCGCCAGCAGCCCCGGAGGGGGCGTAAACATTCAGTACTTC. The encoded protein is CASSPGGGVNIQYF.

V and J are TRBV30 and TRBJ1-5, with D unresolved. Germline assignment: CDR1 GTSNPN and CDR2 SVGIG (reference sequence). V lost 0 bases to trimming and J lost 3 bases, with 9 bases between them. The CDR3 loop spans 14 amino acids. CDR3 in amino acids: CAWSVTDNNQPQHF. The CDR3 region has the DNA TGTGCCTGGAGTGTAACCGACAACAATCAGCCCCAGCATTTT. Variable domain in full (rest from reference TRBV30 and TRBJ1-5): SQTIHQWPATLVQPVGSPLSLECTVEGTSNPNLYWYRQAAGRGLQLLFYSVGIGQISSEVPQNLSASRPQDRQFILSSKKLLLSDSGFYLCAWSVTDNNQPQHFGDGTRLSIL.

The rearrangement joins TRBV4-1 to TRBJ1-5; no clear D. V lost 1 base, J lost 4 bases, and 8 bases lay in between. Germline CDR1 reads MGHRA; CDR2 reads YSYEKL. CDR3 size: 14 residues. CDR3 sequence: CASSQGRGNQPQHF. CDR3 in DNA: TGCGCCAGCAGCCAAGGTCGGGGAAATCAGCCCCAGCATTTT.

V is TRBV7-9 and J is TRBJ1-2; D may be TRBD1 (6 bases). V lost 0 bases to trimming and J lost 3 bases, with 14 bases between them. The CDR3 consists of 16 residues. Looked up from germline, CDR1 is SEHNR and CDR2 is FQNEAQ (reference sequence). In DNA form, the CDR3 reads TGTGCCAGCAGCTTAGCGGGGGGGGGCTTGGACTATGGCTACACCTTC. Residues: CASSLAGGGLDYGYTF.

This clone has only one observation. This sequence joins TRBV7-3 and TRBJ2-1; D perhaps matches TRBD1 (6 bases). V dropped 1 base and J dropped 9 bases, with 16 bases sitting between them. The CDR3 has 15 amino acids. Germline values: CDR1 SGHTA, CDR2 FQGTGA. Here the CDR3 DNA reads TGTGCCAGCAGCTTAAGTGGGGCAGGGGCTGGTGAGCAGTTCTTC. This codes for CASSLSGAGAGEQFF. The whole variable domain, remainder taken from reference TRBV7-3 and TRBJ2-1, is GAGVSQTPSNKVTEKGKYVELRCDPISGHTALYWYRQSLGQGPEFLIYFQGTGAADDSGLPNDRFFAVRPEGSVSTLKIQRTERGDSAVYLCASSLSGAGAGEQFFGPGTRLTVL.